The 23 T cell receptor beta chains listed next were all sequenced from one sample in a study of blood T cell repertoires in COVID-19. The protocol was immunoSEQ multiplex PCR, while the TCRdb copy is restricted to in-frame clones and leaves out a portion. The sample yields roughly 410,000 clones, 70% to 90% seen once. Sequencing was performed on peripheral blood. These receptors originate from a woman in her 40s with COVID-19, enrolled during active disease.

The chain has TRBV7-6 and TRBJ2-7, with 8 bases fitting TRBD2. Germline values: CDR1 SGHVS, CDR2 FNYEAQ. The CDR3 length is 18 residues. Trimming cost V 5 bases and J 5 bases; bases outside gene matches: 20. CDR3 protein: CASSPVRVAGMSSNEQYF. The CDR3 nucleotides read TGTGCCAGCAGCCCCGTGAGGGTAGCGGGGATGTCGAGTAACGAGCAGTACTTC.

The J gene is TRBJ2-4, the V gene TRBV27, with 7 bases matching TRBD1. Germline V gene data show CDR1 as MNHEY and CDR2 as SMNVEV (reference sequence). This CDR3 contains 13 residues. Losses at the gene ends were 3 bases for V and 7 bases for J; bases not matched to a gene: 3. DNA for the CDR3: TGTGCCAGCAGTTTTACAGGGGAGAACATTCAGTACTTC. Its translation: CASSFTGENIQYF.

The chain carries TRBV4-1 and TRBJ2-5, with D possibly being TRBD1 (5 bases). Trimming cost V 4 bases and J 3 bases, with 12 bases left between them. There are 14 residues in the CDR3. Germline values: CDR1 MGHRA, CDR2 YSYEKL. CDR3 sequence (DNA): TGCGCCAGCAGCCTCCAACCCAGGGAAGAGACCCAGTACTTC. It specifies CASSLQPREETQYF.

The chain couples TRBV2 to TRBJ1-5, with 9 bases identical to TRBD1. This CDR3 region has 15 residues. The germline V gene encodes CDR1 SNHLY and CDR2 FYNNEI. The V gene end was trimmed by 2 bases and the J gene end by 5 bases; junction bases not matched to a gene: 4. CDR3 amino acids: CASSELGQGYQPQHF. Here the CDR3 DNA reads TGTGCCAGCAGTGAACTGGGACAGGGATATCAGCCCCAGCATTTT.

The J gene is TRBJ1-1, the V gene TRBV27; D is possibly TRBD1 (5 bases). V dropped 6 bases and J dropped 4 bases, with 18 bases sitting between them. CDR1 MNHEY and CDR2 SMNVEV come from the germline V gene (reference sequence). The CDR3 has 15 residues. The CDR3 sequence is CASSYRGPGGTEAFF. CDR3 coding DNA: TGTGCCAGCAGCTATAGGGGACCGGGGGGCACTGAAGCTTTCTTT.

J is TRBJ2-1 and V is TRBV10-3, with a possible D match to TRBD1 (5 bases). V lost 2 bases and J 4 bases, leaving 12 bases between the germline ends. The germline CDR1 and CDR2 sequences are ENHRY and SYGVKD. CDR3 length: 15 amino acids. The DNA of the CDR3 is TGTGCCATCAGTGAGGGCAGGGCAAATTACAATGAGCAGTTCTTC. Translating it yields CAISEGRANYNEQFF.

This clone was observed once. The chain employs TRBV10-3 and TRBJ1-4; 8 bases agree with TRBD1. The CDR3 length is 14 residues. J lost 1 base, V lost 8 bases, and 3 bases had no gene match. The V gene's germline CDR1 is ENHRY and CDR2 SYGVKD. CDR3 residues: CAIGQGLTNEKLFF. DNA for the CDR3: TGTGCCATCGGACAGGGACTAACTAATGAAAAACTGTTTTTT.

The rearrangement joins TRBV25-1 to TRBJ2-1; 8 bases agree with TRBD1. CDR1 and CDR2 (germline): MGHDK, SYGVNS. Trimming cost V 5 bases and J 1 base; bases outside gene matches: 13. There are 18 residues in the CDR3. CDR3 sequence reads: CASSNLQGVSRSYNEQFF. CDR3 nucleotide sequence: TGTGCCAGCAGTAATCTACAGGGGGTATCGAGGTCCTACAATGAGCAGTTCTTC.

In its sample, this clone was seen once. The chain has TRBV18 and TRBJ2-2; 14 bases match TRBD2. Germline V CDR1 and CDR2: KGHSH, LQKENI. J lost 0 bases, V lost 1 base, and 4 bases had no gene match. The CDR3 consists of 19 residues. CDR3 amino acids: CASSPLGLAGGPNTGELFF. CDR3 bases: TGTGCCAGCTCACCACTCGGACTAGCGGGGGGCCCGAACACCGGGGAGCTGTTTTTT.

This clone was counted between two and nine times. This CDR3 reads CASTKLDSLNTEAFF. Written as DNA, the CDR3 is TGTGCCAGTACCAAACTTGACAGCCTGAACACTGAAGCTTTCTTT. The rearrangement links TRBV19 to TRBJ1-1; TRBD1 is a possible D gene (5 bases). V was clipped by 7 bases and J by 0 bases, with 15 bases between them. The CDR3 is 15 amino acids. Germline V CDR1 and CDR2: LNHDA, SQIVND (reference sequence).

This CDR3 reads CASSQEQEGEVGYTF. The CDR3 nucleotides are TGTGCCAGCAGCCAAGAGCAGGAAGGGGAGGTTGGCTACACCTTC. The J gene is TRBJ1-2, the V gene TRBV3-1 (or the pseudogene TRBV3-2); the D gene is possibly TRBD1 (5 bases). Germline assignment: CDR1 LGHDT and CDR2 YNNKEL (reference sequence). This CDR3 has 15 amino acids. V dropped 0 bases and J dropped 7 bases, with 15 bases sitting between them.

V usage is TRBV9 and J usage is TRBJ2-5; maybe TRBD2 (6 bases). Deletions cut 2 bases from V and 3 bases from J, with 11 bases between. This CDR3 has 14 residues. Germline-derived CDR1 and CDR2 are SGDLS and YYNGEE. The CDR3 loop reads CASSVGTHKETQYF. As DNA, the CDR3 is TGTGCCAGCAGCGTGGGGACTCATAAAGAGACCCAGTACTTC.

The chain has TRBV4-3 and TRBJ1-5; D remains ambiguous. The length of the CDR3 is 17 residues. Germline CDR1 LGHNA, CDR2 YSLEER. V was cut by 7 bases and J by 1 base, with 20 bases left in between. The CDR3 nucleotides read TGCGCCAGCACCATCCCTCAATTTTGGAGGAGCAATCAGCCCCAGCATTTT. It specifies CASTIPQFWRSNQPQHF.

The chain couples TRBV28 to TRBJ1-4; D ambiguous. Germline V gene sequence: CDR1 MDHEN, CDR2 SYDVKM. The V gene lost 6 bases and the J gene lost 8 bases, with 22 bases spanning the gap. This CDR3 comprises 16 residues. CDR3 protein: CASSKQPGRRREKLFF. The DNA of the CDR3 is TGTGCCAGCAGCAAACAACCGGGCCGGCGGAGGGAAAAACTGTTTTTT.

This clone was seen a handful of times. V usage is TRBV7-3 and J usage is TRBJ1-6; D unclear. V gave up 0 bases and J gave up 8 bases, with 11 bases separating them. The CDR3 has 15 amino acids. Germline assignment: CDR1 SGHTA and CDR2 FQGTGA. The CDR3 nucleotides read TGTGCCAGCAGCTTAACCCCAGAGGAATATTCACCCCTCCACTTT. This encodes CASSLTPEEYSPLHF.

This chain links TRBV5-6 with TRBJ2-7; 7 bases agree with TRBD1. Germline V gene sequence: CDR1 SGHDT, CDR2 YYEEEE. V lost 4 bases, J lost 2 bases, and 3 bases stayed unmatched. This CDR3 comprises 13 residues. For the CDR3, the DNA is TGTGCCAGCAGCACAGGGGCGCCCTACGAGCAGTACTTC. Translating it yields CASSTGAPYEQYF.

The chain carries TRBV19 and TRBJ1-5; the D gene is possibly TRBD1 (6 bases). The length of the CDR3 is 17 residues. Trimming took off 8 bases at V and 6 bases at J, with 26 bases between the two ends. Germline V CDR1 and CDR2: LNHDA, SQIVND (reference sequence). As DNA, the CDR3 is TGTGCCAGTGATATGGGACACGGACCCTCTCGGAGTCAGCCCCAGCATTTT. Its protein product is CASDMGHGPSRSQPQHF. Filled out from reference TRBV19 and TRBJ1-5, the complete variable domain reads DGGITQSPKYLFRKEGQNVTLSCEQNLNHDAMYWYRQDPGQGLRLIYYSQIVNDFQKGDIAEGYSVSREKKESFPLTVTSAQKNPTAFYLCASDMGHGPSRSQPQHFGDGTRLSIL.

This chain connects TRBV9 to TRBJ1-6; possible D gene TRBD1, 5 bases. The CDR3 runs 15 residues. Per the germline V gene, CDR1 is SGDLS and CDR2 is YYNGEE. The V and J ends lost 3 bases and 8 bases respectively, with 15 bases between them. The CDR3 DNA follows: TGTGCCAGCAGCGAGGGAGGGGTCAACGATTCACCCCTCCACTTT. This translates into CASSEGGVNDSPLHF. Full variable domain (remainder filled in from reference TRBV9 and TRBJ1-6): DSGVTQTPKHLITATGQRVTLRCSPRSGDLSVYWYQQSLDQGLQFLIQYYNGEERAKGNILERFSAQQFPDLHSELNLSSLELGDSALYFCASSEGGVNDSPLHFGNGTRLTVT.

This rearrangement joins TRBV9 to TRBJ1-6, with D unresolved. The CDR3 loop spans 15 amino acids. V dropped 0 bases and J dropped 2 bases, with 6 bases sitting between them. Looked up from germline, CDR1 is SGDLS and CDR2 is YYNGEE. The CDR3 region has the DNA TGTGCCAGCAGCGTAGCTGTAACCTATAATTCACCCCTCCACTTT. Its protein product is CASSVAVTYNSPLHF.

This clone was observed a single time. The chain has TRBV7-3 and TRBJ2-1; a weak D match, TRBD1 (6 bases). The CDR3 runs to 13 residues. V was trimmed by 5 bases and J by 8 bases, leaving 13 bases between them. Germline CDR1 and CDR2: SGHTA and FQGTGA. The CDR3 is CASSADRGDEQFF. Here the CDR3 DNA reads TGTGCCAGCAGCGCGGACAGAGGAGATGAGCAGTTCTTC.

The chain uses TRBV28 and TRBJ2-5; D unresolved. Germline V gives CDR1 MDHEN, CDR2 SYDVKM. There are 16 residues in the CDR3. V was cut by 2 bases and J by 0 bases, with 13 bases left in between. This CDR3 is CASSLGGSLYQETQYF. DNA for the CDR3: TGTGCCAGCAGTTTAGGCGGTAGCCTTTACCAAGAGACCCAGTACTTC. Together with reference TRBV28 and TRBJ2-5, the CDR3 gives the full variable domain: DVKVTQSSRYLVKRTGEKVFLECVQDMDHENMFWYRQDPGLGLRLIYFSYDVKMKEKGDIPEGYSVSREKKERFSLILESASTNQTSMYLCASSLGGSLYQETQYFGPGTRLLVL.

The chain carries TRBV4-3 and TRBJ2-1, with D possibly matching TRBD2 (7 bases). The CDR3 sequence is 16 residues long. V lost 0 bases to trimming and J lost 2 bases, with 11 bases between them. The germline V gene has CDR1 LGHNA and CDR2 YSLEER. This CDR3 is CASSQDGRDTYNEQFF. The CDR3 DNA follows: TGCGCCAGCAGCCAAGATGGGAGGGACACCTACAATGAGCAGTTCTTC.

The chain recombines TRBV28 with TRBJ2-1; 9 bases map to TRBD2. The length of the CDR3 is 17 residues. The V gene end was trimmed by 6 bases and the J gene end by 4 bases; junction bases not matched to a gene: 13. The germline CDR1 and CDR2 sequences are MDHEN and SYDVKM. CDR3 region: CASSSGGGGRVYNEQFF. The CDR3 nucleotides are TGTGCCAGCAGCTCGGGGGGCGGCGGGAGGGTTTACAATGAGCAGTTCTTC.